This TCR beta chain came from a study of radiation and T cells in renal cell carcinoma. Remarks on this clone: What it recognizes is unknown.

This table comes from immunoSEQ multiplex PCR, and its TCRdb copy is limited to in-frame clones, with some not included. The sample consists of 15,000 to 20,000 clones, around 50% of them appearing once. The ends were cut back, 5 bases at V and 0 bases at J, with 9 bases in the middle. The V gene's germline CDR1 is SGHNT and CDR2 YYREEE (reference sequence). CDR3 length: 13 residues. Broader study findings: Compared with controls, irradiated tumors showed greater TCR clonality. Without pretreatment biopsies, baseline tumor clonotype presence was undetermined. Dominant CDR3 motifs occupied more repertoire in irradiated than control tumors. Top tumor clonotypes rose in blood 2 weeks post-radiation, then contracted.

Treatment of the sample: 15 Gy SBRT to primary tumor, nephrectomy 4 weeks later. The gene calls are TRBV5-4 and TRBJ2-7; D perhaps matches TRBD1 (7 bases). The specimen was tumor tissue, collected from a patient whose treatment included radiotherapy and nephrectomy. The receptor was derived from a woman in her sixties or seventies with renal cell carcinoma. CDR3 residues: CASRRDSSYEQYF. CDR3 nucleotides: TGTGCCAGCAGGCGGGACAGCTCCTACGAGCAGTACTTC.